This T cell receptor beta chain stems from a study of blood T cells in healthy people across ages. Primed by a sample-barcoded 5' primer and a J-beta primer mix, a second PCR proceeded for 7 to 11 cycles. MiXCR, run by TCRdb on the 5' RACE reads, gives a single entry per CDR3 protein. The sample lists 1.4 million or so distinct CDR3 sequences; roughly 43% were seen once. Sequenced: blood. The TCR sequence derives from a woman between 18 and 29 years old in good health.

The CDR3 is CASRELRGWRANVLTF. The DNA of the CDR3 is TGTGCCAGCAGGGAGCTCAGGGGGTGGAGGGCCAACGTCCTGACTTTC. The genes are TRBV6-4 and TRBJ2-6; 7 nucleotides match TRBD1. The CDR3 covers 16 residues. V lost 6 bases and J lost 5; bases outside the gene matches: 10. Germline loops: CDR1 MRHNA, CDR2 SNTAGT.